The 15 T cell receptor beta chains reported below all come from one sample, sequenced in a study of T cells in Graves' hyperthyroidism and ophthalmopathy. What was amplified from RNA transcripts were TCR beta CDR3 regions. HTBI primers were used for first-round RT-PCR of the TCR CDR3. MiXCR was run by TCRdb on the multiplex PCR reads, yielding one entry per CDR3 protein. The sample has around 560,000 distinct CDR3 sequences, over 15% seen once; the top ten hold 18%. The sample comprised blood. The receptor source for this set is a woman in her late teens or twenties with Graves' hyperthyroidism.

In its sample, this clonotype was seen a few times. V is TRBV7-2 and J is TRBJ2-1; 13 bases are a match to TRBD2. The CDR3 extends over 15 amino acids. The V gene end was trimmed by 5 bases and the J gene end by 9 bases; junction bases not matched to a gene: 7. Germline-derived CDR1 and CDR2 are SGHTA and FQGNSA. CDR3 in amino acids: CASSPPGLAGSEQFF. The CDR3 DNA reads as TGTGCCAGCAGCCCTCCGGGACTAGCGGGATCTGAGCAGTTCTTC.

Only a few counts were recorded for this clonotype. The V call is TRBV7-2, the J call TRBJ2-1; 7 bases match TRBD2. Germline V gene lookup returns CDR1 SGHTA and CDR2 FQGNSA. V trimming: 7 bases; J trimming: 5 bases; junction bases outside the gene matches: 8. The CDR3 sequence is 14 residues long. The CDR3 here is CASNPAGINNEQFF. Written as DNA, the CDR3 is TGTGCCAGCAATCCAGCGGGGATAAACAATGAGCAGTTCTTC. Looking up the rest from reference TRBV7-2 and TRBJ2-1 gives the full variable domain: GAGVSQSPSNKVTEKGKDVELRCDPISGHTALYWYRQSLGQGLEFLIYFQGNSAPDKSGLPSDRFSAERTGGSVSTLTIQRTQQEDSAVYLCASNPAGINNEQFFGPGTRLTVL.

This clonotype was observed many times. The chain recombines TRBV11-2 with TRBJ2-3, with 7 bases that match TRBD1. CDR1 SGHAT and CDR2 FQNNGV come from the germline V gene. The CDR3 sequence is 16 residues long. Trimming removed 2 bases from V and 2 bases from J; junction bases left unmatched: 7. CDR3 in amino acids: CASSLFEGAHTDTQYF. CDR3 DNA sequence: TGTGCCAGCAGCTTATTTGAGGGGGCGCACACAGATACGCAGTATTTT. Together with reference TRBV11-2 and TRBJ2-3, the CDR3 gives the full variable domain: EAGVAQSPRYKIIEKRQSVAFWCNPISGHATLYWYQQILGQGPKLLIQFQNNGVVDDSQLPKDRFSAERLKGVDSTLKIQPAKLEDSAVYLCASSLFEGAHTDTQYFGPGTRLTVL.

The chain joins TRBV11-3 to TRBJ2-7; D is ambiguous. Trimming took off 2 bases at V and 3 bases at J, with 14 bases between the two ends. Germline lookup yields CDR1 SGHNT and CDR2 YENEEA. This CDR3 spans 15 amino acids. In DNA, the CDR3 is TGTGCCAGCAGCTTAAACCCTGGGGAAATCTACGAGCAGTACTTC. As protein: CASSLNPGEIYEQYF.

Many counts were recorded for this clonotype. V is TRBV27 and J is TRBJ2-7, with 9 positions matching TRBD1. CDR1 is MNHEY, CDR2 SMNVEV, per germline (reference sequence). Trimming took 5 bases from V and 2 from J; bases not matched to a gene: 13. This CDR3 contains 17 residues. The CDR3, as DNA: TGTGCCAGCAGTACTCAAACCGGACAGGGGATTCCCTACGAGCAGTACTTC. Protein sequence: CASSTQTGQGIPYEQYF.

There are a few counts of this clonotype. The chain recombines TRBV20-1 with TRBJ2-2; D might be TRBD1 or TRBD2, each matching 5 bases. The CDR3 is 12 amino acids. Germline V gives CDR1 DFQATT, CDR2 SNEGSKA (reference sequence). The V end was cut by 5 bases, the J end by 8 bases, with 12 bases between. CDR3 nucleotide sequence: TGCAGTGCTCGCGTGTGGGGGGGGGAGCTGTTTTTT. Translated, it gives CSARVWGGELFF.

This clonotype appeared a few times. Written as DNA, the CDR3 is TGTGCCAGCTCACCTGGAATCTTCGAGGGGGCGCGGGAGACCCAGTACTTC. This translates into CASSPGIFEGARETQYF. This chain connects TRBV18 to TRBJ2-5; the match to TRBD1 covers 7 bases. The CDR3 is 17 residues long. Germline V gives CDR1 KGHSH, CDR2 LQKENI. The junction had 15 bases not matched to a gene; V was cut back by 3 bases and J by 5 bases.

On this clonotype: The junction shows a germline mismatch at one end, possibly a read error. This chain joins TRBV5-6 and TRBJ1-2; D gene uncertain. CDR3 length: 11 amino acids. Germline V gene sequence: CDR1 SGHDT, CDR2 YYEEEE. The CDR3 nucleotides are TGTGCCAGCAGCCTACTCGAGGCCGTCGCCTTC. This codes for CASSLLEAVAF.

Written as DNA, the CDR3 is TGTGCCAGCAGGCAGACGGGTTCTGGAAACACCATATATTTT. Its translation: CASRQTGSGNTIYF. This rearrangement joins TRBV6-2 or TRBV6-3 to TRBJ1-3; D is unresolved. This CDR3 is 14 amino acids long. Germline V CDR1 and CDR2: MNHEY, SVGEGT. The V end lost 6 bases, the J end lost 1 base, and 10 bases lay between the germline ends.

The chain links TRBV19 to TRBJ2-5; TRBD2 agrees at 8 bases. Trimming took 3 bases from V and 1 from J; bases not matched to a gene: 7. The CDR3 sequence is 16 residues long. Germline V gives CDR1 LNHDA, CDR2 SQIVND (reference sequence). For the CDR3, the DNA is TGTGCCAGTAGTATTATTACGGGGGGGAGCCAAGAGACCCAGTACTTC. Translation: CASSIITGGSQETQYF.

This clonotype was seen many times. The chain uses TRBV5-1 and TRBJ2-1; D is unresolved. V lost 0 bases to trimming and J lost 5 bases, with 6 bases between them. Germline CDR1 reads SGHRS; CDR2 reads YFSETQ. The CDR3 extends over 13 amino acids. The CDR3 is CASSLGRDNEQFF. For the CDR3, the DNA is TGCGCCAGCAGCTTGGGAAGAGACAATGAGCAGTTCTTC.

Many counts were recorded for this clonotype. The chain is built from TRBV3-1 and TRBJ2-1; 10 bases agree with TRBD2. Per the germline V gene, CDR1 is LGHDT and CDR2 is YNNKEL (reference sequence). The CDR3 is 13 residues long. Germline trimming cut 8 bases from V and 7 bases from J; bases unmatched to any gene: 5. As DNA, the CDR3 is TGTGCCAGCGGACTACTAGCGGGGAATGAGCAGTTCTTC. Its protein product is CASGLLAGNEQFF.

This clonotype occurred many times. DNA of the CDR3: TGTGCCAGCAGCTACCAAAGGAACACTGAAGCTTTCTTT. It is translated as CASSYQRNTEAFF. The chain carries TRBV5-5 and TRBJ1-1; D is unresolved. CDR1 SGHKS and CDR2 YYEKEE come from the germline V gene (reference sequence). Deletions cut 3 bases from V and 1 base from J, with 7 bases between. The CDR3 length is 13 residues.

The chain uses TRBV10-2 and TRBJ2-3; D possibly corresponds to TRBD2 (7 bases). V dropped 7 bases and J dropped 2 bases, with 13 bases sitting between them. This CDR3 spans 14 amino acids. CDR1 and CDR2 from the germline V gene are WSHSY and SAAADI. The CDR3 coding sequence is TGCGCCAGCAACTGGGGGGGCCCCACAGATACGCAGTATTTT. This codes for CASNWGGPTDTQYF.

This clonotype was found many times. The rearrangement joins TRBV11-2 to TRBJ2-7; 8 nucleotides match TRBD2. The CDR3 is 16 amino acids. Trimming removed 0 bases from V and 0 bases from J; junction bases left unmatched: 4. Germline CDR1 is SGHAT and CDR2 is FQNNGV. CDR3 nucleotides: TGTGCCAGCAGCTTAGATATAGCGGGGAGCTCCTACGAGCAGTACTTC. It yields the protein CASSLDIAGSSYEQYF.